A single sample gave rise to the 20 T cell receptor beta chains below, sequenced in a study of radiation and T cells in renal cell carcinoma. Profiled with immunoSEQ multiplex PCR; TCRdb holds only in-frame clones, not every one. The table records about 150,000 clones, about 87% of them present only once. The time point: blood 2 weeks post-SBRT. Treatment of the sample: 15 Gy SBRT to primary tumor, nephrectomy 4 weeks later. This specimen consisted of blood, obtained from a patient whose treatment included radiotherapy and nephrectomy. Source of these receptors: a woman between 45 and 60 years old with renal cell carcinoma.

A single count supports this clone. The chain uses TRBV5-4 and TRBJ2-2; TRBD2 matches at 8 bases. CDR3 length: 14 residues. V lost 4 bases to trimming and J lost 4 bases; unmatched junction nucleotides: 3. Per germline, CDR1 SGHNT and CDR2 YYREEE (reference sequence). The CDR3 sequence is CASSPAGATGELFF. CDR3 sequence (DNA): TGTGCCAGCAGCCCAGCGGGGGCCACCGGGGAGCTGTTTTTT. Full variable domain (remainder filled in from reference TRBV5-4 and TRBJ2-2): ETGVTQSPTHLIKTRGQQVTLRCSSQSGHNTVSWYQQALGQGPQFIFQYYREEENGRGNFPPRFSGLQFPNYSSELNVNALELDDSALYLCASSPAGATGELFFGEGSRLTVL.

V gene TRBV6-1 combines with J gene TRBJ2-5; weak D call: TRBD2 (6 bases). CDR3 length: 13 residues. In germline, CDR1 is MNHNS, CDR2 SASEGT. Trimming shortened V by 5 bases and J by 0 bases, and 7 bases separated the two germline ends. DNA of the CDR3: TGTGCCAGCAGTTGGGACTACCAAGAGACCCAGTACTTC. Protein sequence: CASSWDYQETQYF.

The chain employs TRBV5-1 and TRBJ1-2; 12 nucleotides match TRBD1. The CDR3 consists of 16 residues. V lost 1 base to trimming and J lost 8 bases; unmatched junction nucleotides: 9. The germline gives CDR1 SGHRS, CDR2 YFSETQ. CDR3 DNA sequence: TGCGCCAGCAGCTTGTTCGGGGACAGGGGGCAAGAAGGCTACACCTTC. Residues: CASSLFGDRGQEGYTF.

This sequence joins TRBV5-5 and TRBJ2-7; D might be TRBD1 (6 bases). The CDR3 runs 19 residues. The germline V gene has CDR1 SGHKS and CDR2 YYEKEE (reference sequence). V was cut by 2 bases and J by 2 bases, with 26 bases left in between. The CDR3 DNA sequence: TGTGCCAGCAGCTTCGTGGCATACCGGGACATGATACAACCCTACGAGCAGTACTTC. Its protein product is CASSFVAYRDMIQPYEQYF.

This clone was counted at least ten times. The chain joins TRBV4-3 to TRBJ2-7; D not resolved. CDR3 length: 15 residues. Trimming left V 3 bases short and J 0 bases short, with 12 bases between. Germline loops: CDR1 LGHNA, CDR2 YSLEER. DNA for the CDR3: TGCGCCAGCAGCCAGGGGATTGAGTCCTCCTACGAGCAGTACTTC. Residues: CASSQGIESSYEQYF.

This CDR3 is CASAITGKPEKLFF. Here the CDR3 DNA reads TGCGCCAGTGCAATAACAGGGAAGCCTGAAAAACTGTTTTTT. The chain recombines TRBV23-1 with TRBJ1-4; a weak D match, TRBD1 (6 bases). TRBV23-1 is sorted into the ORF group, with uncertain function. The V and J ends lost 9 bases and 7 bases respectively, with 18 bases between them. The CDR3 runs 14 residues.

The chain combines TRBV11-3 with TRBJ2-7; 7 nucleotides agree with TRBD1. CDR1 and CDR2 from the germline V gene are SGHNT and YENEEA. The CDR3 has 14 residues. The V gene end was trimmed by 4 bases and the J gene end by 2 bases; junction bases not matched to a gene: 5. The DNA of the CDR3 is TGTGCCAGCAGCTCACGAGGGACAGCCTACGAGCAGTACTTC. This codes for CASSSRGTAYEQYF.

CDR3 in amino acids: CASSQGGGETQYF. Written as DNA, the CDR3 is TGCGCCAGCAGCCAAGGCGGGGGGGAGACCCAGTACTTC. This rearrangement joins TRBV4-1 to TRBJ2-5; 8 nucleotides match TRBD2. CDR1 and CDR2 (germline): MGHRA, YSYEKL. This CDR3 has 13 residues. V lost 1 base to trimming and J lost 5 bases; unmatched junction nucleotides: 0.

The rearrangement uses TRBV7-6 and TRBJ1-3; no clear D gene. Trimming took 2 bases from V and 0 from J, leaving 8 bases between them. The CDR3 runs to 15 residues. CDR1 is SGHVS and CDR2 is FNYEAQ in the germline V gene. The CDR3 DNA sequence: TGTGCCAGCAGCTTAACAGCTAACTCTGGAAACACCATATATTTT. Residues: CASSLTANSGNTIYF.

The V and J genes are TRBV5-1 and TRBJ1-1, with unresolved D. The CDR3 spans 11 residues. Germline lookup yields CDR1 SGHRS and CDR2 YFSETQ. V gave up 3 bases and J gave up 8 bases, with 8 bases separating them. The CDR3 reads CASSYGVEAFF. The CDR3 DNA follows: TGCGCCAGCAGCTACGGGGTCGAAGCTTTCTTT.

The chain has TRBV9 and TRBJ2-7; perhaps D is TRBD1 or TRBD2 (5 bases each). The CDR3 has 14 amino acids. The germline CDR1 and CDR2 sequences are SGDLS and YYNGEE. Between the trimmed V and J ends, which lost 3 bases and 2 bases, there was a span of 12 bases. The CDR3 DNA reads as TGTGCCAGCAGCGGGGGGACGGCGGCCTACGAGCAGTACTTC. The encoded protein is CASSGGTAAYEQYF.

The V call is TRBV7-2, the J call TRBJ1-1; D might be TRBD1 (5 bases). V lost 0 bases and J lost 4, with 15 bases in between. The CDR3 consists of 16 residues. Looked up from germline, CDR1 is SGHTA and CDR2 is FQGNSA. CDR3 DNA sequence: TGTGCCAGCAGCTTAGCCACATTGGGGGGACCCACTGAAGCTTTCTTT. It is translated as CASSLATLGGPTEAFF.

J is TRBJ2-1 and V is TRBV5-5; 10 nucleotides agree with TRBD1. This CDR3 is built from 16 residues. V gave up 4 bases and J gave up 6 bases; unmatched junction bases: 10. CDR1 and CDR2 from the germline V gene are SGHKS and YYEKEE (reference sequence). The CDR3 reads CASSHSSRDRGNEQFF. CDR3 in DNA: TGTGCCAGCAGCCACTCCTCGCGGGACAGGGGCAATGAGCAGTTCTTC. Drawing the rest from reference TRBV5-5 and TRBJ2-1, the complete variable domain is DAGVTQSPTHLIKTRGQQVTLRCSPISGHKSVSWYQQVLGQGPQFIFQYYEKEERGRGNFPDRFSARQFPNYSSELNVNALLLGDSALYLCASSHSSRDRGNEQFFGPGTRLTVL.

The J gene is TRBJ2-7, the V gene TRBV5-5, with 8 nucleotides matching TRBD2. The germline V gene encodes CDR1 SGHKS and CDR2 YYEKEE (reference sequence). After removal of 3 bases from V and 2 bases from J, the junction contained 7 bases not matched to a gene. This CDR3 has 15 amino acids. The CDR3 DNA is TGTGCCAGCAGCTCTCTGCGGGGGGAGACCTACGAGCAGTACTTC. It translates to CASSSLRGETYEQYF.

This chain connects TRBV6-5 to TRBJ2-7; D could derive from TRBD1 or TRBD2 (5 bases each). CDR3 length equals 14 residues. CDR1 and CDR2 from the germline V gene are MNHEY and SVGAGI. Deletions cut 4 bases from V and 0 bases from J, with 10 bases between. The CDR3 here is CASSSTGASYEQYF. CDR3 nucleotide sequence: TGTGCCAGCAGTTCCACCGGGGCCTCCTACGAGCAGTACTTC.

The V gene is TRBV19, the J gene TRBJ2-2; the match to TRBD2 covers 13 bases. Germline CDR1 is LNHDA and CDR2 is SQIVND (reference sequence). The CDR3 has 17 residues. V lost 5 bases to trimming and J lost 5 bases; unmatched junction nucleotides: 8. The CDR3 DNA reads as TGTGCCAGTAGTGCGTCGGGACTAGCGGGGACGACCGGGGAGCTGTTTTTT. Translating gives CASSASGLAGTTGELFF.

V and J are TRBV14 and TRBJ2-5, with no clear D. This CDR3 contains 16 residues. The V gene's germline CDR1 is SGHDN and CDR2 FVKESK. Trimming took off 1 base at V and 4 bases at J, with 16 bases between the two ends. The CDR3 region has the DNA TGTGCCAGCAGCCAAGGCAGCCCGCAACGTCCAGAGACCCAGTACTTC. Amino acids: CASSQGSPQRPETQYF.

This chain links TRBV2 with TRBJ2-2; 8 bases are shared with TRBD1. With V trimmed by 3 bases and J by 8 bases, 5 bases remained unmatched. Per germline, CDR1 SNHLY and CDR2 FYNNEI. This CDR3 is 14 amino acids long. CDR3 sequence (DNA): TGTGCCAGCAGTGAGGTCAGGGGGCGAGGGGAGCTGTTTTTT. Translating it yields CASSEVRGRGELFF.

In DNA, the CDR3 is TGTGCCAGCAGCTTAGCGTCCACGAAAACTGAAGCTTTCTTT. Protein sequence: CASSLASTKTEAFF. The chain is built from TRBV7-2 and TRBJ1-1; D ambiguous. This CDR3 contains 14 residues. Between the trimmed V and J ends, which lost 0 bases and 5 bases, there was a span of 10 bases. Germline V gene sequence: CDR1 SGHTA, CDR2 FQGNSA.

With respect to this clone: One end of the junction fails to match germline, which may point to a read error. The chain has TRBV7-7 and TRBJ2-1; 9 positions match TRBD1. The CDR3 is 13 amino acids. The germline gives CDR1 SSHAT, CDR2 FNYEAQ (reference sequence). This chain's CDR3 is CASSLQGASEQFF. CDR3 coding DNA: TGTGCTAGCAGCTTACAGGGGGCCTCCGAGCAGTTCTTC.